This T cell receptor beta chain appears in the sequencing data of a study of blood T cell repertoires in COVID-19. Turning to the study itself: Samples came from the United States, Italy and Spain, spanning acute and convalescent COVID-19. T cells, B-cell-depleted T cells, or PBMCs supplied cDNA or gDNA.

Trimming at V came to 5 bases and at J to 3 bases, leaving 6 bases not matched to a gene. The CDR3 loop spans 16 amino acids. Per germline, CDR1 SQVTM and CDR2 ANQGSEA. In the original analysis: From reference gene primer amplification, estimates of nucleated cell counts were derived. The protocol was immunoSEQ multiplex PCR, while the TCRdb copy is restricted to in-frame clones and leaves out a portion. V and J calls and clone size are as listed in that table; D and trimming were resolved from the DNA. There are some 73,000 clones in the sample; approximately 83% occur only once, and around 28% lies in the top ten.

The source is a human donor in a cohort sampled during active COVID-19. Sequenced input: peripheral blood. The J gene is TRBJ2-6, the V gene TRBV29-1; TRBD1 agrees at 11 bases. The CDR3 nucleotides read TGCAGCGTTCGGACAGGGGGCGTAAGTGGGGCCAACGTCCTGACTTTC. The encoded protein is CSVRTGGVSGANVLTF.